The clone carrying this T cell receptor beta chain appeared a few times. What it recognizes is unknown. This sample stems from a study of regulatory T cells in long-lasting Graves disease. Study-level points and caveats: Persistent disease favored TRBV28, TRBJ1-2 and TRBJ2-5. Shared public clonotypes totalled fewer than 3,000 in persistent patients, compared with 966 in new patients. Graves' patients with persistent disease showed TCR diversity lower than patients newly diagnosed.

Time point meaning: persistent/refractory GD, antithyroid drugs over 5 years with positive TRAb. Isolated PBMC RNA provided the starting material for the TCR library. Building of the TCR beta libraries involved iRepertoire HTBI primers and Arm-PCR of CDR3 regions. As handled by the study authors: Overall, samples carried 62 TRBV and about 14 TRBJ segments. One entry per CDR3 protein results from TCRdb running MiXCR on the multiplex PCR reads. The V and J calls come from TCRdb's annotation, not from the publication. This sample has about 660,000 distinct CDR3 sequences, with roughly 30% found just once. The CDR3 runs 13 residues. The germline gives CDR1 GTSNPN, CDR2 SVGIG (reference sequence). V dropped 5 bases and J dropped 2 bases, with 13 bases sitting between them.

The sequence derives from a female donor with Graves disease. The sample in question was peripheral blood mononuclear cells (PBMCs), obtained when the disease was refractory, from a patient treated with antithyroid drugs. This chain uses TRBV30 with TRBJ2-7, with a possible D match to TRBD2 (6 bases). In DNA, the CDR3 is TGTGCCTGGGCGGGACTCCCACCCTACGAGCAGTACTTC. Encoded protein: CAWAGLPPYEQYF.